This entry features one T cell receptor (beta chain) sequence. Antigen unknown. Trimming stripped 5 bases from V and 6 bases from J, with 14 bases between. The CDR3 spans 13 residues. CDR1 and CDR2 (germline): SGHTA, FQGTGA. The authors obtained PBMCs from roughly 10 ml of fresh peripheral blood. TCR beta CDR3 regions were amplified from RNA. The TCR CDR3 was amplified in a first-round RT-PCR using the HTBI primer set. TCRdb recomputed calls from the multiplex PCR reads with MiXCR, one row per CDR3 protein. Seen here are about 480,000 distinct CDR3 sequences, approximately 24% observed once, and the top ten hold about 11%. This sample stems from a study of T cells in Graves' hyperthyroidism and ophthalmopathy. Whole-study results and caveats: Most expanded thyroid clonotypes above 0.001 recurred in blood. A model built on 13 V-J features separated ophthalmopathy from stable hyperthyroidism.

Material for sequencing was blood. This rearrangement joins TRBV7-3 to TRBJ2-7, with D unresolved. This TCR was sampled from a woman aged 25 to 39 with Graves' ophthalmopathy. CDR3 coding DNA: TGTGCCAGCAGCGCCGCGGAAGGGTCCGAGCAGTACTTC. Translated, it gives CASSAAEGSEQYF.